Below, 25 T cell receptor beta chains from the same sample are listed, as sequenced in a study of T cells in Graves' hyperthyroidism and ophthalmopathy. Amplified regions were TCR beta CDR3 sequences from RNA transcripts. RT-PCR in the first round (using the HTBI primer set) targeted the TCR CDR3. One entry per CDR3 protein results from TCRdb running MiXCR on the multiplex PCR reads. The sample shows roughly 560,000 distinct CDR3 sequences, about 15% of them seen only once. The sequencing sample was made of blood. The receptor source for this set is a woman aged 40 to 50 with Graves' ophthalmopathy.

This clonotype has ten or more counts. The rearrangement links TRBV7-8 to TRBJ1-1; weak D call: TRBD1 (6 bases). Germline V gene data show CDR1 as SGHVS and CDR2 as FQNEAQ. The CDR3 has 15 amino acids. V was shortened by 7 bases and J by 3 bases, with 18 bases between the two germline ends. CDR3 DNA sequence: TGTGCCAGCACACCCTGGAACAGGGACGACACTGAAGCTTTCTTT. Amino acid sequence: CASTPWNRDDTEAFF. Together with reference TRBV7-8 and TRBJ1-1, the CDR3 gives the full variable domain: GAGVSQSPRYKVAKRGQDVALRCDPISGHVSLFWYQQALGQGPEFLTYFQNEAQLDKSGLPSDRFFAERPEGSVSTLKIQRTQQEDSAVYLCASTPWNRDDTEAFFGQGTRLTVV.

This clonotype occurred many times. The rearrangement joins TRBV6-1 to TRBJ1-5; D gene unclear. Per the germline V gene, CDR1 is MNHNS and CDR2 is SASEGT. Trimming took 1 base from V and 0 from J, leaving 10 bases between them. This CDR3 comprises 16 residues. The CDR3 reads CASSEVRGYSNQPQHF. For the CDR3, the DNA is TGTGCCAGCAGTGAAGTTAGAGGTTATAGCAATCAGCCCCAGCATTTT.

The sample holds many counts of this clonotype. CDR3 in DNA: TGTGCCAGCAGTGGACAGGGACCTTATGGCTACACCTTC. This sequence encodes CASSGQGPYGYTF. The rearrangement links TRBV28 to TRBJ1-2, with TRBD1 matching 8 bases. This CDR3 has 13 residues. V lost 5 bases, J lost 5 bases, and 4 bases stayed unmatched. The germline V gene has CDR1 MDHEN and CDR2 SYDVKM.

This chain connects TRBV20-1 to TRBJ1-5; 8 bases are a match to TRBD1. There are 16 residues in the CDR3. The V segment lost 3 bases and the J segment 3 bases; nucleotides outside the gene matches: 10. CDR1 is DFQATT and CDR2 is SNEGSKA in the germline V gene (reference sequence). The CDR3 DNA reads TGCAGTGCTAGGCCAATAACAGGGGGAACCAATCAGCCCCAGCATTTT. Residues: CSARPITGGTNQPQHF.

The chain employs TRBV18 and TRBJ2-4, with 9 bases identical to TRBD1. The CDR3 consists of 15 residues. Germline trimming cut 3 bases from V and 5 bases from J; bases unmatched to any gene: 5. Germline CDR1 is KGHSH and CDR2 is LQKENI. For the CDR3, the DNA is TGTGCCAGCTCACCCGGTACAGGGGGCGAAAACATTCAGTACTTC. This codes for CASSPGTGGENIQYF.

This clonotype was detected ten times or more. The chain is built from TRBV19 and TRBJ1-2, with TRBD1 identical over 7 bases. This CDR3 is 13 amino acids long. The germline V gene has CDR1 LNHDA and CDR2 SQIVND (reference sequence). V lost 7 bases, J lost 4 bases, and 6 bases stayed unmatched. The CDR3: CASKGQESYGYTF. The CDR3 DNA reads TGTGCCAGTAAAGGACAGGAAAGCTATGGCTACACCTTC. The variable domain in full, completed from reference TRBV19 and TRBJ1-2, reads DGGITQSPKYLFRKEGQNVTLSCEQNLNHDAMYWYRQDPGQGLRLIYYSQIVNDFQKGDIAEGYSVSREKKESFPLTVTSAQKNPTAFYLCASKGQESYGYTFGSGTRLTVV.

This clonotype appeared many times. V usage is TRBV5-1 and J usage is TRBJ1-1; 8 nucleotides line up with TRBD1. Per germline, CDR1 SGHRS and CDR2 YFSETQ. Trimming at V came to 4 bases and at J to 4 bases, leaving 6 bases not matched to a gene. This CDR3 comprises 14 residues. Here the CDR3 reads CASSQTGVATEAFF. The DNA for the CDR3 is TGCGCCAGCAGCCAGACAGGGGTGGCCACTGAAGCTTTCTTT.

This clonotype was recorded many times. V usage is TRBV19 and J usage is TRBJ1-2, with D perhaps TRBD1 (6 bases). Germline V lookup: CDR1 LNHDA, CDR2 SQIVND (reference sequence). The CDR3 extends over 18 amino acids. V was cut by 0 bases and J by 4 bases, with 21 bases left in between. The CDR3 DNA reads as TGTGCCAGTAGTATAGATGGGACACCGCTGGCCCTAGGCTATGGCTACACCTTC. This encodes CASSIDGTPLALGYGYTF.

This clonotype has at least ten counts. The V gene is TRBV7-8, the J gene TRBJ1-1; tentatively, D is TRBD1 (5 bases). This CDR3 is 13 amino acids long. Germline-derived CDR1 and CDR2 are SGHVS and FQNEAQ. V gave up 4 bases and J gave up 6 bases, with 12 bases separating them. This chain's CDR3 is CASSSGGMAEAFF. In DNA form, the CDR3 reads TGTGCCAGCAGCTCCGGGGGAATGGCTGAAGCTTTCTTT.

This clonotype was recorded at least ten times. The chain joins TRBV11-3 to TRBJ1-1, with D possibly matching TRBD1 (6 bases). Germline V gene data show CDR1 as SGHNT and CDR2 as YENEEA. Trimming stripped 1 base from V and 4 bases from J, with 25 bases between. The CDR3 runs 19 residues. CDR3 sequence: CASSLGGAGRWFRSTEAFF. As DNA, the CDR3 is TGTGCCAGCAGCTTAGGGGGGGCAGGGAGGTGGTTTAGGAGCACTGAAGCTTTCTTT.

This clonotype has at least ten counts. The V gene is TRBV30, the J gene TRBJ2-5, with TRBD2 as a possible D gene (5 bases). The CDR3 loop spans 17 amino acids. V lost 0 bases and J 3 bases, leaving 20 bases between the germline ends. Germline CDR1 and CDR2: GTSNPN and SVGIG (reference sequence). This CDR3 reads CAWSVDLSGSAEETQYF. DNA of the CDR3: TGTGCCTGGAGTGTCGATCTTTCGGGATCAGCGGAAGAGACCCAGTACTTC.

This rearrangement joins TRBV6-5 to TRBJ2-6; D tentatively reads TRBD1 or TRBD2 (5 bases each). Germline-derived CDR1 and CDR2 are MNHEY and SVGAGI. The CDR3 totals 17 residues. The V end lost 2 bases, the J end lost 2 bases, and 13 bases lay between the germline ends. This CDR3 is CASSYNPGRAGANVLTF. In DNA form, the CDR3 reads TGTGCCAGCAGTTACAATCCAGGGAGAGCTGGGGCCAACGTCCTGACTTTC.

This clonotype has only a few counts. In nucleotides, the CDR3 is TGTGCCAGCAGTCTGTTCCACAGGGTTGGGACTGAAGCTTTCTTT. It codes for CASSLFHRVGTEAFF. This chain joins TRBV28 and TRBJ1-1, with a weak D call TRBD1 (6 bases). The CDR3 runs 15 residues. CDR1 is MDHEN and CDR2 is SYDVKM in the germline V gene. V dropped 5 bases and J dropped 5 bases, with 18 bases sitting between them.

This clonotype was counted at least ten times. The chain combines TRBV7-3 with TRBJ1-1, with D perhaps TRBD1 (6 bases). Between the trimmed V and J ends, which lost 8 bases and 1 base, there was a span of 11 bases. CDR1 is SGHTA, CDR2 FQGTGA, per germline. This CDR3 region has 13 residues. The CDR3 nucleotides read TGTGCCAGCGGTCGACAGGCGAACACTGAAGCTTTCTTT. Translating gives CASGRQANTEAFF.

This clonotype was observed at least ten times. This chain links TRBV12-3 or TRBV12-4 with TRBJ1-5, with no clear D. Trimming removed 5 bases at V and 5 bases at J, with 7 bases between. The CDR3 loop spans 12 amino acids. This CDR3 reads CASSHIDQPQHF. Written as DNA, the CDR3 is TGTGCCAGCAGTCACATCGATCAGCCCCAGCATTTT.

In its sample, this clonotype was seen many times. The rearrangement joins TRBV6-1 to TRBJ1-4; a weak D match, TRBD1 (5 bases). The germline gives CDR1 MNHNS, CDR2 SASEGT. V gave up 8 bases and J gave up 8 bases, with 21 bases separating them. This CDR3 has 15 residues. The CDR3 region is CASLWGNGVKEKLFF. The CDR3 DNA reads TGTGCCAGCCTATGGGGGAATGGAGTTAAGGAAAAACTGTTTTTT.

This clonotype came up many times. The chain combines TRBV6-2 or TRBV6-3 with TRBJ1-1; tentative D call: TRBD1 (6 bases). Germline V gene sequence: CDR1 MNHEY, CDR2 SVGEGT. The CDR3 consists of 15 residues. With 0 bases removed from V and 5 bases from J, the gap between germline ends came to 13 bases. CDR3 in DNA: TGTGCCAGCAGTTACTCGAGGGTCAGGGGAACTGAAGCTTTCTTT. Protein: CASSYSRVRGTEAFF.

This clonotype was seen repeatedly, ten times or more. The chain links TRBV12-3 or TRBV12-4 to TRBJ2-7, with TRBD2 matching over 7 bases. V was clipped by 5 bases and J by 2 bases; unmatched bases: 12. This CDR3 is built from 16 residues. The CDR3 sequence is CASSATSSGTPYEQYF. In DNA form, the CDR3 reads TGTGCCAGCAGTGCGACGTCTAGCGGAACTCCCTACGAGCAGTACTTC.

This clonotype was counted at least ten times. J is TRBJ2-7 and V is TRBV7-9; D not resolved. This CDR3 has 14 residues. The germline gives CDR1 SEHNR, CDR2 FQNEAQ (reference sequence). Deletions cut 2 bases from V and 1 base from J, with 9 bases between. Written as DNA, the CDR3 is TGTGCCAGCAGCTTACAGTTGAGTTCCTACGAGCAGTACTTC. Translating it yields CASSLQLSSYEQYF. Combining the CDR3 with reference TRBV7-9 and TRBJ2-7 gives the whole variable domain DTGVSQNPRHKITKRGQNVTFRCDPISEHNRLYWYRQTLGQGPEFLTYFQNEAQLEKSRLLSDRFSAERPKGSFSTLEIQRTEQGDSAMYLCASSLQLSSYEQYFGPGTRLTVT.

The chain combines TRBV27 with TRBJ2-7; D is uncertain. CDR1 MNHEY and CDR2 SMNVEV come from the germline V gene (reference sequence). V was pared by 3 bases and J by 1 base, with 10 bases between. The CDR3 extends over 14 amino acids. CDR3 in DNA: TGTGCCAGCAGTTTCGCGATGTTTTCCTACGAGCAGTACTTC. Translated, it gives CASSFAMFSYEQYF.

This clonotype showed up just a few times. The V gene is TRBV20-1, the J gene TRBJ2-2; TRBD2 matches at 7 bases. The CDR3 length is 15 residues. Trimming cost V 5 bases and J 1 base; bases outside gene matches: 7. CDR1 and CDR2 (germline): DFQATT, SNEGSKA (reference sequence). The CDR3 DNA sequence: TGCAGTGCTCCCTCCGGGAGGAGGAACACCGGGGAGCTGTTTTTT. Translated, it gives CSAPSGRRNTGELFF.

The chain uses TRBV20-1 and TRBJ1-3, with a weak D call TRBD1 (5 bases). V dropped 6 bases and J dropped 0 bases, with 12 bases sitting between them. Germline CDR1 reads DFQATT; CDR2 reads SNEGSKA (reference sequence). The CDR3 consists of 14 residues. CDR3 residues: CSAWDGGSGNTIYF. Written as DNA, the CDR3 is TGCAGTGCGTGGGACGGTGGCTCTGGAAACACCATATATTTT.

This clonotype was seen repeatedly, ten times or more. V and J are TRBV6-1 and TRBJ2-7, with 8 bases lining up with TRBD2. Trimming took 6 bases from V and 4 from J; bases not matched to a gene: 8. The CDR3 sequence is 14 residues long. Per germline, CDR1 MNHNS and CDR2 SASEGT. The chain's CDR3 is CASRNSGAQYEQYF. DNA for the CDR3: TGTGCCAGCAGGAATAGCGGGGCGCAGTACGAGCAGTACTTC.

This clonotype was detected many times. The chain uses TRBV7-8 and TRBJ2-7; TRBD1 is a possible D gene (6 bases). The germline V and J ends were trimmed by 6 bases and 3 bases, with 15 bases remaining between them. Germline CDR1 SGHVS, CDR2 FQNEAQ. The CDR3 is 14 residues long. This CDR3 reads CASRRQGPNYEQYF. The CDR3, as DNA: TGTGCCAGCAGGAGGCAGGGGCCCAACTACGAGCAGTACTTC.

The table lists this clonotype with many counts. The chain carries TRBV11-2 and TRBJ1-1, with no clear D. The CDR3 is 15 residues long. V lost 1 base to trimming and J lost 1 base, with 10 bases between them. Germline V gene lookup returns CDR1 SGHAT and CDR2 FQNNGV. DNA for the CDR3: TGTGCCAGCAGCTTAGGACATAATAGGAACACTGAAGCTTTCTTT. Translating it yields CASSLGHNRNTEAFF.